This TCR beta chain was profiled in a study of regulatory T cells in long-lasting Graves disease. The wider study: The study enrolled newly diagnosed Graves' patients on antithyroid drugs under 3 months. General study results and limits: There was favoring of TRBV28, TRBJ1-2 and TRBJ2-5 in persistent disease.

In building TCR beta libraries, iRepertoire HTBI primers were used together with Arm-PCR of CDR3 regions. TCRdb reprocessed the multiplex PCR reads with MiXCR, giving one entry per CDR3 protein. The sample comprises fewer than 350,000 distinct CDR3 sequences, roughly 18% of which are singletons, and approximately 35% rests with the top ten. CDR1 WSHSY and CDR2 SAAADI come from the germline V gene. V lost 2 bases and J lost 0, with 8 bases in between. This CDR3 is 16 amino acids long. With respect to this clonotype: The antigen is not known.

The time point denotes: newly diagnosed GD, antithyroid drugs for less than 3 months. Isolated PBMC RNA provided the starting material for the TCR library. Sequences were derived from peripheral blood mononuclear cells (PBMCs), sampled at new diagnosis, from a patient treated with antithyroid drugs. The chain is built from TRBV10-2 and TRBJ2-6, with D perhaps assigned TRBD1 or TRBD2 (5 bases each). This clonotype originated in a female donor with Graves disease. The CDR3 nucleotides read TGCGCCAGCAGTGAGGTGGGGGTCTCTGGGGCCAACGTCCTGACTTTC. Translated: CASSEVGVSGANVLTF.